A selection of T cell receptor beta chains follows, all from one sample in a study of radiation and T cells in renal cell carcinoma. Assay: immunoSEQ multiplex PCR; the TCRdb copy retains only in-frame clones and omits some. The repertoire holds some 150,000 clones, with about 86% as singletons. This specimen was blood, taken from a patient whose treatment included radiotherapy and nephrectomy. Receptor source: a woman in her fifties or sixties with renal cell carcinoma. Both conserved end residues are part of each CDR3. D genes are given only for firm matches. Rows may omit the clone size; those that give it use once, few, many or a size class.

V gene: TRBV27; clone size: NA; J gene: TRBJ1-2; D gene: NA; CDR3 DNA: TGTGCCAGCAGTCCAAACCTTGAGAGCTCCTATGGCTACACCTTC; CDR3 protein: CASSPNLESSYGYTF
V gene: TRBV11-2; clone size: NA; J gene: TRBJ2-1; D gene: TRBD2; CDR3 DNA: TGTGCCAGCAGCTTTGCGGGGGGTTCCTACAATGAGCAGTTCTTC; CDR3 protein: CASSFAGGSYNEQFF
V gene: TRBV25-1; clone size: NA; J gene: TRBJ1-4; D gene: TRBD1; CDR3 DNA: TGTGCCAGCAGTGGCCGACAGGGTGGCGAAAAACTGTTTTTT; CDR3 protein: CASSGRQGGEKLFF
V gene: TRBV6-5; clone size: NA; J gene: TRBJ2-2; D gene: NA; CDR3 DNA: TGTGCCAGCAGTTACGGGGGGACCACCGGGGAGCTGTTTTTT; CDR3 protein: CASSYGGTTGELFF
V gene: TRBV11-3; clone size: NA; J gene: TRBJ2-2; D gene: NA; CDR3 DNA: TGTGCCAGCACGAGGGGGGACACCGGGGAGCTGTTTTTT; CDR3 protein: CASTRGDTGELFF
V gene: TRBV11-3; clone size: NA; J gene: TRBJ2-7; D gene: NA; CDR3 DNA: TGTGCCAGCAGCTCCGGGACCCCCCCCTACGAGCAGTACTTC; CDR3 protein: CASSSGTPPYEQYF
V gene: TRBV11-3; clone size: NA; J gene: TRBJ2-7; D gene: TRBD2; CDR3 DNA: TGTGCCAGCAGCTTCCTAGCGGGGGACGAGCAGTACTTC; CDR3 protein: CASSFLAGDEQYF
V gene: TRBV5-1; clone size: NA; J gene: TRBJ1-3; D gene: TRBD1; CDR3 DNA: TGCGCCAGCAGGGCAGACAGGGACTCTGGAAACACCATATATTTT; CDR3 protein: CASRADRDSGNTIYF
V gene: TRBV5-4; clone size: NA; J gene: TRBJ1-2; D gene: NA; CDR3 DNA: TGTGCCAGCAGCCCCGGGGGAAATGGCTACACCTTC; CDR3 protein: CASSPGGNGYTF
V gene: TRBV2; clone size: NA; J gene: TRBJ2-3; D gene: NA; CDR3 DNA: TGTGCCAGCAGCTGGGGATACAGGCCTAGCACAGATACGCAGTATTTT; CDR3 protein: CASSWGYRPSTDTQYF
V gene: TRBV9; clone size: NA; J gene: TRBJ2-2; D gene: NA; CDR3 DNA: TGTGCCAGCAGCGTTCGGGACACCGGGGAGCTGTTTTTT; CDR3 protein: CASSVRDTGELFF
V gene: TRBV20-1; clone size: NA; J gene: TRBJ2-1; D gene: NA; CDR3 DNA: TGCAGGGTAGAAACTAGAGGTGAGCAGTTCTTC; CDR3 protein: CRVETRGEQFF
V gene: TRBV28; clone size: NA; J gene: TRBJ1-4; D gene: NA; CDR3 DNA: TGTGCCAGCAGGGCAGGTGGCCCAACTAATGAAAAACTGTTTTTT; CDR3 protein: CASRAGGPTNEKLFF
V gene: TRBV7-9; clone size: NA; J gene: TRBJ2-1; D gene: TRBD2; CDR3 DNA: TGTGCCAGCAGCCCAAGCGGGAGTGGGCTCAATGAGCAGTTCTTC; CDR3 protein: CASSPSGSGLNEQFF
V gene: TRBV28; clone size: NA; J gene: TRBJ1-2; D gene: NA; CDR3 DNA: TGTGCCACCTCCGACAGGAACTATGGCTACACCTTC; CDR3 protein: CATSDRNYGYTF
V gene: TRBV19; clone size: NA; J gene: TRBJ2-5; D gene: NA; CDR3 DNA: TGTGCCAGTAGTATATTTGGTGGCGAGACCCAGTACTTC; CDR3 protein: CASSIFGGETQYF
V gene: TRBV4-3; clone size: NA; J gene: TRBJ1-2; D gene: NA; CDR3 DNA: TGCGCCAGCAGCCAAGACTTACCGGACGGCTATGGCTACACCTTC; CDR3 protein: CASSQDLPDGYGYTF
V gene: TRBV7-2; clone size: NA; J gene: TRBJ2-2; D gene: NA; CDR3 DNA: TGTGCCAGCAGCTTAGGGACGAACACCGGGGAGCTGTTTTTT; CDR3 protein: CASSLGTNTGELFF
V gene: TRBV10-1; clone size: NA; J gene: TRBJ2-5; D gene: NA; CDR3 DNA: TGCGCCAGCAGTTCCGTCGGTGAGACCCAGTACTTC; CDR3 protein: CASSSVGETQYF
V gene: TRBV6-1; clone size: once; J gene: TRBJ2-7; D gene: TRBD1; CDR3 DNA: TGTGCCAGCGGGGACAGGGCCACCTACGAGCAGTACTTC; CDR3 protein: CASGDRATYEQYF
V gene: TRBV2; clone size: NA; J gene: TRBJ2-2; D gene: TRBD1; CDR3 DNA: TGTGCCAGCAGTGGGAGGGCAGGGGGCCTGACCGGGGAGCTGTTTTTT; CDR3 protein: CASSGRAGGLTGELFF